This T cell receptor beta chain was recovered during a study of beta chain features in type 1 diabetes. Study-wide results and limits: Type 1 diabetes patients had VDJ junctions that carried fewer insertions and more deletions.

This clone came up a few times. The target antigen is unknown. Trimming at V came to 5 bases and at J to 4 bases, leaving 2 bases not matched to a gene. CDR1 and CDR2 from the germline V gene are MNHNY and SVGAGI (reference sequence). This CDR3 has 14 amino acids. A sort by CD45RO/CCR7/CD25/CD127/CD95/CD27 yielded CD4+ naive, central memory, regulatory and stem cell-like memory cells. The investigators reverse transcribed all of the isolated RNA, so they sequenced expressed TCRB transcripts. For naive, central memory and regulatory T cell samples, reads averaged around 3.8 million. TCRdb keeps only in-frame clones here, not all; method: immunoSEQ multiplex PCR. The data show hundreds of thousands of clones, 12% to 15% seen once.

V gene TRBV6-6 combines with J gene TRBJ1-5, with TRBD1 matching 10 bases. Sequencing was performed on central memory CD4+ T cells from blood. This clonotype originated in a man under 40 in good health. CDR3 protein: CASSTDRGNQPQHF. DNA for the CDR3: TGTGCCAGCAGTACGGACAGGGGGAATCAGCCCCAGCATTTT.